This T cell receptor (beta chain) was observed in a study of OX40 agonist ivuxolimab in advanced cancers. Concerning the study at large: Ivuxolimab, which targeted the costimulatory receptor OX40 (CD134), was an agonistic, fully human IgG2 monoclonal antibody. In the dose-escalation cohort, over 65% of patients were male, and the mean age was around 60 years, with a range of roughly 20 to 85. Of the 50 to 55 dose-escalation patients, hepatocellular carcinoma was present in 19, melanoma in around 15, renal cell carcinoma in 9 and head and neck cancer in 9. Intravenous ivuxolimab was administered to patients every 2 weeks at six dose levels: 0.01, 0.1, 0.3, 1.5, 3 and 10 mg/kg. Peripheral TCRbeta sequencing was intended to test whether TCR sequence diversity was altered and clonal T-cell expansion was caused by ivuxolimab. The paper covers the monotherapy dose-escalation part of the phase I ivuxolimab trial, which included N of about 56 patients. Prior anti-PD-1, anti-PD-L1 or anti-CTLA-4 therapy was permitted, and checkpoint inhibitors had been received by roughly 40% of dose-escalation patients. Three dose-escalation patients achieved partial responses, one with hepatocellular carcinoma and two with cutaneous melanoma.

Patients with a history of autoimmune disease or receiving systemic immunosuppression were excluded from the trial. Peripheral blood for TCR sequencing was collected from all dose cohorts at baseline, on cycle 4 day 1, and on cycle 7 day 1. Samples were obtained from an open-label, multicenter, first-in-human phase I dose-escalation trial of ivuxolimab. Adults with locally advanced or metastatic head and neck squamous cell, hepatocellular, melanoma or renal cell carcinoma were enrolled in the trial. Before TCR sequencing, CD4+ T cells and CD8+ T cells from peripheral blood were sorted into separate populations. Looking up the germline V gene (reference sequence) yields CDR1 SGHNT and CDR2 YYREEE. V is shortened by 4 bases, J by 3 bases, and the region joining them spans 11 bases. The CDR3 runs 13 amino acids, cysteine and phenylalanine included. Of all the DNA, just the CDR3 is kept, 39 bases in frame from base 1.

For sequencing of the TCRbeta CDR3 region, genomic DNA was extracted from the sorted cells. The immunoSEQ Assay was used to sequence the TCRbeta CDR3 regions. Entries here come from immuneACCESS through TCRdb and include only in-frame sequences with V and J called. Some clones fail to appear in such tables; in the studies checked, an unresolved V gene covers under half of the shortfall, and the cause of the remainder is unknown. The sample table contains about 95,000 clones; only one count was recorded for 89% of them. About 0.3% of the sample comes from the top ten. Of note for this clone: No cognate antigen has been identified for it. Base qualities are not provided; no much larger clone lies one nucleotide away.

Overall results and qualifications from the work: In partial responders in the 0.1-3.0 mg/kg groups, normalized peripheral clonal expansion was found to be among the lowest, especially among CD8+ T cells. Low levels of normalized T-cell clonal expansion were also shown by some nonresponding patients. The antigen specificity of the peripheral T cells that underwent clonal expansion was not determined. After ivuxolimab, expanded clones were on average more numerous among CD8+ T cells than among CD4+ T cells. At doses from 0.1 to 3.0 mg/kg, clonal expansion was seen in both CD4+ and CD8+ blood T cells between baseline and week 6.

The source is an adult with an advanced solid tumor such as melanoma, head and neck, liver or kidney cancer. Sample: CD4+ or CD8+ T cells sorted from blood, taken in a trial of the OX40 agonist ivuxolimab. The rearranged chain carries TRBV5-4 and TRBJ2-7; matching of 6 bases hints at TRBD2 as the D gene. DNA sequence: TGTGCCAGCAGCACCTACGGGGGCTACGAGCAGTACTTC. It translates as CASSTYGGYEQYF.